What follows are 19 T cell receptor beta chains derived from one specimen sequenced in a study of graft-versus-host responses after intestinal transplantation. Generated by immunoSEQ multiplex PCR, the TCRdb table keeps only in-frame clones and is missing some. The table lists approximately 9,100 clones, nearly 95% of them singletons. The starting material was bone marrow, obtained approximately 530 days after intestinal transplantation. These receptors were collected from a human patient who received an intestinal transplant, so some T cells may come from the graft donor.

This chain joins TRBV6-6 and TRBJ2-7; D gene unclear. The germline V gene encodes CDR1 MNHNY and CDR2 SVGAGI (reference sequence). This CDR3 has 16 residues. V lost 6 bases and J 9 bases, leaving 27 bases between the germline ends. The CDR3 DNA reads TGTGCCAGCAGCCCCAACCCGACTCGTACAGTCCCCCTGCAGTACTTC. Translated: CASSPNPTRTVPLQYF.

V and J are TRBV7-9 and TRBJ1-1, with D unresolved. The length of the CDR3 is 13 residues. Germline V gene sequence: CDR1 SEHNR, CDR2 FQNEAQ (reference sequence). Trimming stripped 2 bases from V and 6 bases from J, with 10 bases between. CDR3 region: CASSLRGIAEAFF. DNA of the CDR3: TGTGCCAGCAGCTTAAGAGGTATCGCTGAAGCTTTCTTT. The whole variable domain, filled in from reference TRBV7-9 and TRBJ1-1, reads DTGVSQNPRHKITKRGQNVTFRCDPISEHNRLYWYRQTLGQGPEFLTYFQNEAQLEKSRLLSDRFSAERPKGSFSTLEIQRTEQGDSAMYLCASSLRGIAEAFFGQGTRLTVV.

In this sample, this clone turned up once. The J gene is TRBJ1-1, the V gene TRBV4-1; TRBD1 agrees at 7 bases. CDR3 length equals 13 residues. The germline CDR1 and CDR2 sequences are MGHRA and YSYEKL. V lost 1 base, J lost 6 bases, and 2 bases stayed unmatched. In DNA, the CDR3 is TGCGCCAGCAGCCAAGTACAGGGGCCTGAAGCTTTCTTT. It yields the protein CASSQVQGPEAFF.

The chain has TRBV28 and TRBJ1-4; 7 nucleotides line up with TRBD1. This CDR3 is 16 amino acids long. From germline, CDR1 is MDHEN and CDR2 SYDVKM. Trimming at V came to 7 bases and at J to 6 bases, leaving 14 bases not matched to a gene. The CDR3 protein is CASTPYGTVRYEKLFF. Written as DNA, the CDR3 is TGTGCCAGCACCCCTTATGGGACAGTTAGGTATGAAAAACTGTTTTTT.

This chain connects TRBV18 to TRBJ1-4; the D is unclear. CDR3 size: 12 residues. CDR1 is KGHSH, CDR2 LQKENI, per germline. Trimming cost V 5 bases and J 8 bases, with 9 bases left between them. CDR3 nucleotides: TGTGCCAGCTCAACGGACGGGGAAAAACTGTTTTTT. Protein product: CASSTDGEKLFF.

The chain recombines TRBV9 with TRBJ1-2; no clear D. Germline-derived CDR1 and CDR2 are SGDLS and YYNGEE. This CDR3 has 12 amino acids. The germline V and J ends were trimmed by 3 bases and 1 base, with 4 bases remaining between them. The CDR3 spells CASSGLNYGYTF. CDR3 bases: TGTGCCAGCAGCGGACTTAACTATGGCTACACCTTC. The whole variable domain, remainder taken from reference TRBV9 and TRBJ1-2, is DSGVTQTPKHLITATGQRVTLRCSPRSGDLSVYWYQQSLDQGLQFLIQYYNGEERAKGNILERFSAQQFPDLHSELNLSSLELGDSALYFCASSGLNYGYTFGSGTRLTVV.

This sequence joins TRBV6-5 and TRBJ2-1; D possibly corresponds to TRBD1 (5 bases). This CDR3 region has 13 residues. Deletions cut 2 bases from V and 9 bases from J, with 11 bases between. Germline V lookup: CDR1 MNHEY, CDR2 SVGAGI. CDR3 in amino acids: CASSYGAGGEQFF. Written as DNA, the CDR3 is TGTGCCAGCAGTTACGGGGCAGGTGGTGAGCAGTTCTTC.

This clone was detected once. The chain has TRBV10-3 and TRBJ2-7, with D unclear. V lost 3 bases and J lost 6, with 12 bases in between. The CDR3 is 13 residues long. CDR1 ENHRY and CDR2 SYGVKD come from the germline V gene. CDR3 loop: CAISDNPGSEQYF. The CDR3 DNA is TGTGCCATCAGTGATAACCCAGGCTCCGAGCAGTACTTC.

This chain joins TRBV9 and TRBJ2-1; TRBD2 aligns across 9 bases. There are 15 residues in the CDR3. After removal of 5 bases from V and 5 bases from J, the junction contained 8 bases not matched to a gene. From germline, CDR1 is SGDLS and CDR2 YYNGEE. The CDR3 loop reads CASSLSGLANNEQFF. CDR3 sequence (DNA): TGTGCCAGCAGTCTATCGGGACTAGCCAACAATGAGCAGTTCTTC.

V and J are TRBV7-9 and TRBJ2-5; D unclear. There are 13 residues in the CDR3. Trimming shortened V by 0 bases and J by 0 bases, and 2 bases separated the two germline ends. Germline lookup yields CDR1 SEHNR and CDR2 FQNEAQ (reference sequence). Here the CDR3 reads CASSLANQETQYF. CDR3 DNA: TGTGCCAGCAGCTTAGCTAACCAAGAGACCCAGTACTTC.

The gene calls are TRBV5-1 and TRBJ1-5, with D maybe TRBD1 (6 bases). The V and J ends lost 0 bases and 2 bases respectively, with 9 bases between them. Per the germline V gene, CDR1 is SGHRS and CDR2 is YFSETQ. This CDR3 has 15 residues. CDR3 in amino acids: CASSLEAGGNQPQHF. Written as DNA, the CDR3 is TGCGCCAGCAGCTTGGAGGCAGGGGGCAATCAGCCCCAGCATTTT.

This chain links TRBV5-6 with TRBJ2-7; no definite D call. The V and J ends lost 1 base and 4 bases respectively, with 18 bases between them. CDR3 length equals 16 residues. Per germline, CDR1 SGHDT and CDR2 YYEEEE. In nucleotides, the CDR3 is TGTGCCAGCAGCTTGTCTAGGGCCGCTCCGTATTACGAGCAGTACTTC. Translating it yields CASSLSRAAPYYEQYF.

The V and J genes are TRBV28 and TRBJ2-7; D possibly corresponds to TRBD1 (6 bases). The V gene's germline CDR1 is MDHEN and CDR2 SYDVKM. CDR3 length: 14 residues. V dropped 6 bases and J dropped 3 bases, with 15 bases sitting between them. CDR3 amino acids: CASSWAGQSYEQYF. The CDR3 bases are TGTGCCAGCAGCTGGGCAGGACAGAGCTACGAGCAGTACTTC.

The V and J genes are TRBV5-1 and TRBJ1-5; D might be TRBD1 (5 bases). This CDR3 is built from 14 residues. CDR1 is SGHRS, CDR2 YFSETQ, per germline. V lost 4 bases and J 5 bases, leaving 13 bases between the germline ends. CDR3 residues: CASSPSGGDQPQHF. The CDR3 nucleotides are TGCGCCAGCAGCCCTTCGGGGGGGGATCAGCCCCAGCATTTT.

The chain is built from TRBV4-1 and TRBJ2-1, with D uncertain. Trimming left V 1 base short and J 8 bases short, with 15 bases between. Germline V gene sequence: CDR1 MGHRA, CDR2 YSYEKL. This CDR3 comprises 15 residues. CDR3 DNA sequence: TGCGCCAGCAGCCAAGTTGGCCCTTCGGGCGATGAGCAGTTCTTC. Translating it yields CASSQVGPSGDEQFF.

The table lists this clone with a count of one. The chain couples TRBV5-1 to TRBJ2-5; D possibly corresponds to TRBD2 (5 bases). The CDR3 sequence is 15 residues long. V lost 4 bases and J 1 base, leaving 14 bases between the germline ends. The germline CDR1 and CDR2 sequences are SGHRS and YFSETQ. DNA for the CDR3: TGCGCCAGCAGCACGGGAACTGGGTTCCAAGAGACCCAGTACTTC. Protein sequence: CASSTGTGFQETQYF.

The genes are TRBV28 and TRBJ2-4; D gene uncertain. The CDR3 runs to 15 residues. The V end lost 3 bases, the J end lost 0 bases, and 9 bases lay between the germline ends. The germline gives CDR1 MDHEN, CDR2 SYDVKM. The CDR3 nucleotides read TGTGCCAGCAGTTTCTTTCAGGTAGCCAAAAACATTCAGTACTTC. Protein sequence: CASSFFQVAKNIQYF. Together with reference TRBV28 and TRBJ2-4, the CDR3 gives the full variable domain: DVKVTQSSRYLVKRTGEKVFLECVQDMDHENMFWYRQDPGLGLRLIYFSYDVKMKEKGDIPEGYSVSREKKERFSLILESASTNQTSMYLCASSFFQVAKNIQYFGAGTRLSVL.

The chain carries TRBV4-1 and TRBJ2-6; D is undetermined. The CDR3 consists of 12 residues. The germline CDR1 and CDR2 sequences are MGHRA and YSYEKL. V was cut by 4 bases and J by 2 bases, with 0 bases left in between. This CDR3 is CASSPGANVLTF. The CDR3 bases are TGCGCCAGCAGCCCTGGGGCCAACGTCCTGACTTTC.

The chain has TRBV7-2 and TRBJ2-2; the D gene is possibly TRBD2 (7 bases). Trimming took 5 bases from V and 2 from J, leaving 18 bases between them. The CDR3 is 17 residues long. CDR1 is SGHTA and CDR2 is FQGNSA in the germline V gene. The CDR3: CASSPEGGTINTGELFF. In DNA form, the CDR3 reads TGTGCCAGCAGCCCCGAGGGGGGGACAATCAACACCGGGGAGCTGTTTTTT. Variable domain in full (rest from reference TRBV7-2 and TRBJ2-2): GAGVSQSPSNKVTEKGKDVELRCDPISGHTALYWYRQSLGQGLEFLIYFQGNSAPDKSGLPSDRFSAERTGGSVSTLTIQRTQQEDSAVYLCASSPEGGTINTGELFFGEGSRLTVL.